This TCR beta chain was documented in a study of T cell responses to AZD1222 COVID-19 vaccine. Germline CDR1 MNHEY, CDR2 SVGEGT. V gave up 2 bases and J gave up 0 bases, with 5 bases separating them. This CDR3 region has 15 residues. Assay used: immunoSEQ multiplex PCR; TCRdb lists only in-frame clones, some missing. Here the sample spans about 63,000 clones, under 90% being singletons. This chain uses TRBV6-2 or TRBV6-3 with TRBJ2-6; no clear D gene. This specimen was peripheral blood, taken 28 days after the second AZD1222 dose. This TCR was recovered from an adult who received the AZD1222 COVID-19 vaccine. The chain's CDR3 is CASSYDGSGANVLTF. As DNA, the CDR3 is TGTGCCAGCAGTTACGACGGCTCTGGGGCCAACGTCCTGACTTTC.